Listed here are 31 T cell receptor beta chains from one sample, sequenced in a study of control samples from healthy donors and cancer patients. Here immunoSEQ multiplex PCR was the method, and the copy in TCRdb shows in-frame clones only, minus some. The profile shows over 120,000 clones, 90% to 95% of them singletons. The sample was PBMCs. These receptors were taken from a man between 60 and 75 years old with colorectal cancer.

The CDR3 sequence is CASSQEGGKVGYTF. In DNA form, the CDR3 reads TGTGCCAGCAGCCAAGAAGGCGGGAAAGTGGGCTACACCTTC. The V and J genes are TRBV3-1 (or the pseudogene TRBV3-2) and TRBJ1-2; no reliable D call. Trimming cost V 0 bases and J 8 bases, with 13 bases left between them. This CDR3 is 14 amino acids long. The germline gives CDR1 LGHDT, CDR2 YNNKEL (reference sequence).

The chain couples TRBV4-1 to TRBJ2-7; TRBD2 is a possible D gene (6 bases). In germline, CDR1 is MGHRA, CDR2 YSYEKL. Deletions cut 0 bases from V and 9 bases from J, with 18 bases between. This CDR3 has 15 amino acids. CDR3 in amino acids: CASSQDGRRDAGQYF. The CDR3 DNA sequence: TGCGCCAGCAGCCAAGATGGCAGGAGGGATGCGGGGCAGTACTTC.

The V and J genes are TRBV19 and TRBJ2-2; TRBD1 matches at 7 bases. The CDR3 sequence is 14 residues long. CDR1 and CDR2 (germline): LNHDA, SQIVND (reference sequence). Trimming took 7 bases from V and 4 from J; bases not matched to a gene: 6. The CDR3 coding sequence is TGTGCCAGTACAGGACAGGCGAGCACCGGGGAGCTGTTTTTT. Amino acids: CASTGQASTGELFF.

This chain uses TRBV4-1 with TRBJ2-2, with D possibly matching TRBD1 (6 bases). This CDR3 region has 14 residues. Germline CDR1 is MGHRA and CDR2 is YSYEKL. The V and J ends lost 0 bases and 6 bases respectively, with 8 bases between them. CDR3 DNA: TGCGCCAGCAGCCAAGATCCAGGGGCCGGGGAGCTGTTTTTT. Its translation: CASSQDPGAGELFF.

The chain has TRBV9 and TRBJ1-2; 7 nucleotides align to TRBD1. The germline CDR1 and CDR2 sequences are SGDLS and YYNGEE. CDR3 length: 14 amino acids. J gave up 8 bases and V 4 bases, and 11 bases lay outside the gene matches. The CDR3 protein is CASSPLGGQLGYTF. DNA for the CDR3: TGTGCCAGCAGCCCTCTCGGGGGACAGCTAGGCTACACCTTC.

This chain joins TRBV3-1 (or the pseudogene TRBV3-2) and TRBJ2-3; 7 bases line up with TRBD2. V gave up 3 bases and J gave up 5 bases; unmatched junction bases: 8. CDR1 and CDR2 from the germline V gene are LGHDT and YNNKEL (reference sequence). This CDR3 has 15 amino acids. The CDR3 region is CASSQSSGVVDTQYF. The CDR3 DNA follows: TGTGCCAGCAGCCAGTCCAGCGGGGTTGTAGATACGCAGTATTTT.

The chain combines TRBV4-2 with TRBJ2-1; D is possibly TRBD1 or TRBD2 (5 bases each). The CDR3 totals 15 residues. Per germline, CDR1 LGHNA and CDR2 YNFKEQ. V was clipped by 3 bases and J by 5 bases, with 14 bases between them. The CDR3 is CASSHDPGTNNEQFF. Written as DNA, the CDR3 is TGTGCCAGCAGCCATGATCCCGGGACCAACAATGAGCAGTTCTTC.

The CDR3 protein is CASSGLAGGQYEQYF. As DNA, the CDR3 is TGCGCCAGCAGTGGGTTAGCGGGGGGCCAGTACGAGCAGTACTTC. The chain is built from TRBV10-1 and TRBJ2-7, with 10 bases lining up with TRBD2. V trimming: 4 bases; J trimming: 4 bases; junction bases outside the gene matches: 7. CDR1 WNHNN and CDR2 SYGVQD come from the germline V gene (reference sequence). CDR3 length: 15 residues.

The chain combines TRBV10-3 with TRBJ1-5, with 10 bases identical to TRBD1. After removal of 2 bases from V and 9 bases from J, the junction contained 4 bases not matched to a gene. This CDR3 region has 14 residues. From germline, CDR1 is ENHRY and CDR2 SYGVKD. The CDR3 is CAISEDRGLGPQHF. CDR3 bases: TGTGCCATCAGTGAGGACAGGGGGCTGGGGCCCCAGCATTTT.

The chain has TRBV7-2 and TRBJ1-2; D unresolved. Trimming took 5 bases from V and 0 from J, leaving 7 bases between them. CDR3 length equals 13 residues. Per the germline V gene, CDR1 is SGHTA and CDR2 is FQGNSA. DNA of the CDR3: TGTGCCAGCAGCCCCGGGACTAACTATGGCTACACCTTC. As protein: CASSPGTNYGYTF.

This clone was detected only once. V is TRBV27 and J is TRBJ1-1, with D perhaps matching TRBD1 (5 bases). Germline CDR1 reads MNHEY; CDR2 reads SMNVEV (reference sequence). CDR3 length: 18 residues. Trimming removed 6 bases from V and 5 bases from J, with 28 bases in between. In DNA, the CDR3 is TGTGCCAGCAGCCTTTTTGGGGCCGTAGAAGGAGTTGGGACTGAAGCTTTCTTT. Its protein product is CASSLFGAVEGVGTEAFF.

The rearrangement uses TRBV19 and TRBJ2-2, with no clear D. Germline CDR1 is LNHDA and CDR2 is SQIVND (reference sequence). The CDR3 spans 12 residues. Trimming stripped 7 bases from V and 3 bases from J, with 6 bases between. The CDR3, as DNA: TGTGCCAGTATGTCGGACACCGGGGAGCTGTTTTTT. Translating gives CASMSDTGELFF.

This sequence joins TRBV5-4 and TRBJ2-2; 8 bases map to TRBD1. Germline V gene data show CDR1 as SGHNT and CDR2 as YYREEE (reference sequence). This CDR3 has 15 residues. V gave up 6 bases and J gave up 4 bases; unmatched junction bases: 8. The CDR3 sequence is CASTPVTGGTGELFF. CDR3 nucleotides: TGTGCCAGCACCCCCGTTACAGGGGGCACCGGGGAGCTGTTTTTT.

V is TRBV4-1 and J is TRBJ2-3; D not resolved. Trimming shortened V by 5 bases and J by 0 bases, and 9 bases separated the two germline ends. The CDR3 length is 14 residues. The germline CDR1 and CDR2 sequences are MGHRA and YSYEKL. The CDR3 region is CASSKVGSTDTQYF. The CDR3 DNA follows: TGCGCCAGCAGCAAGGTTGGGAGCACAGATACGCAGTATTTT.

This rearrangement joins TRBV19 to TRBJ1-5; D not resolved. This CDR3 spans 14 amino acids. Per germline, CDR1 LNHDA and CDR2 SQIVND (reference sequence). The V end was cut by 5 bases, the J end by 1 base, with 9 bases between. CDR3 loop: CASSPERSNQPQHF. The CDR3 DNA follows: TGTGCCAGTAGTCCAGAGAGGAGCAATCAGCCCCAGCATTTT.

This chain uses TRBV18 with TRBJ1-1, with 8 bases fitting TRBD1. CDR1 and CDR2 (germline): KGHSH, LQKENI. The CDR3 is 14 amino acids. The V segment lost 5 bases and the J segment 2 bases; nucleotides outside the gene matches: 4. CDR3 sequence: CASSLGQGNTEAFF. In DNA form, the CDR3 reads TGTGCCAGCTCATTAGGACAGGGAAACACTGAAGCTTTCTTT.

The gene calls are TRBV7-9 and TRBJ2-1; D is uncertain. The length of the CDR3 is 14 residues. V was shortened by 2 bases and J by 5 bases, with 10 bases between the two germline ends. Germline CDR1 is SEHNR and CDR2 is FQNEAQ (reference sequence). In nucleotides, the CDR3 is TGTGCCAGCAGCTTAAAAAGATCGGACAATGAGCAGTTCTTC. Translated: CASSLKRSDNEQFF.

The chain employs TRBV4-3 and TRBJ1-2; 7 nucleotides match TRBD1. The germline CDR1 and CDR2 sequences are LGHNA and YSLEER. The V segment lost 3 bases and the J segment 5 bases; nucleotides outside the gene matches: 9. CDR3 length equals 15 residues. CDR3: CASSHGSTGWYGYTF. CDR3 bases: TGCGCCAGCAGCCACGGCTCGACAGGGTGGTATGGCTACACCTTC.

The chain joins TRBV5-1 to TRBJ2-3, with D perhaps TRBD1 (5 bases). The V gene's germline CDR1 is SGHRS and CDR2 YFSETQ. V was clipped by 4 bases and J by 4 bases, with 22 bases between them. The CDR3 spans 17 residues. This CDR3 is CASSTAYRTRSADTQYF. CDR3 nucleotides: TGCGCCAGCAGCACAGCTTACAGGACCAGATCCGCAGATACGCAGTATTTT. The full variable domain, its missing parts supplied by reference TRBV5-1 and TRBJ2-3, is KAGVTQTPRYLIKTRGQQVTLSCSPISGHRSVSWYQQTPGQGLQFLFEYFSETQRNKGNFPGRFSGRQFSNSRSEMNVSTLELGDSALYLCASSTAYRTRSADTQYFGPGTRLTVL.

This chain links TRBV18 with TRBJ2-5, with TRBD1 matching 10 bases. V gave up 3 bases and J gave up 4 bases; unmatched junction bases: 11. Germline CDR1 is KGHSH and CDR2 is LQKENI. This CDR3 has 17 amino acids. The CDR3 region is CASSPSTGGDRGETQYF. The CDR3 nucleotides are TGTGCCAGCTCACCTTCGACAGGGGGCGATCGGGGAGAGACCCAGTACTTC.

The chain combines TRBV10-3 with TRBJ2-1, with 9 positions matching TRBD2. Germline loops: CDR1 ENHRY, CDR2 SYGVKD. The CDR3 totals 15 residues. Trimming at V came to 3 bases and at J to 7 bases, leaving 7 bases not matched to a gene. CDR3 bases: TGTGCCATCAGTGATGTGCGGGGGGGTTTAAATGAGCAGTTCTTC. Encoded protein: CAISDVRGGLNEQFF.

The J gene is TRBJ1-5, the V gene TRBV30; D perhaps matches TRBD1 (6 bases). There are 14 residues in the CDR3. CDR1 is GTSNPN, CDR2 SVGIG, per germline (reference sequence). Trimming stripped 5 bases from V and 4 bases from J, with 15 bases between. CDR3 DNA sequence: TGTGCCTGGGGTCGGGGGGCAGGGAATCAGCCCCAGCATTTT. Amino acid sequence: CAWGRGAGNQPQHF.

V and J are TRBV29-1 and TRBJ1-2; possible D gene TRBD1, 5 bases. The germline CDR1 and CDR2 sequences are SQVTM and ANQGSEA. V lost 6 bases to trimming and J lost 2 bases, with 13 bases between them. The CDR3 contains 13 residues. CDR3 DNA sequence: TGCAGCGTCCCAAAGACAGAGAACTATGGCTACACCTTC. As protein: CSVPKTENYGYTF.

This clone showed up just once. This rearrangement joins TRBV6-4 to TRBJ2-3; 11 positions match TRBD2. V lost 9 bases and J lost 4; bases outside the gene matches: 12. This CDR3 spans 16 amino acids. From germline, CDR1 is MRHNA and CDR2 SNTAGT. CDR3 in amino acids: CASSLEPSGGSDTQYF. The DNA of the CDR3 is TGTGCCAGTTCCCTGGAGCCTAGCGGGGGGTCAGATACGCAGTATTTT.

This clone occurred once. The junction departs from germline at one end; a sequencing error may be responsible. This sequence joins TRBV18 and TRBJ1-2; D might be TRBD1 (6 bases). Germline V gene sequence: CDR1 KGHSH, CDR2 LQKENI. This CDR3 contains 15 residues. CDR3 DNA: TGTGCCAGCTCACCAAATTTCCAGGGGACCTATGACTACACCTTC. Translation: CASSPNFQGTYDYTF. Complete variable domain (other parts from reference TRBV18 and TRBJ1-2): NAGVMQNPRHLVRRRGQEARLRCSPMKGHSHVYWYRQLPEEGLKFMVYLQKENIIDESGMPKERFSAEFPKEGPSILRIQQVVRGDSAAYFCASSPNFQGTYDYTFGSGTRLTVV.

This sequence joins TRBV6-5 and TRBJ1-6; TRBD1 is a possible D gene (6 bases). The CDR3 length is 14 residues. Germline CDR1 and CDR2: MNHEY and SVGAGI. Trimming left V 10 bases short and J 0 bases short, with 10 bases between. CDR3 sequence (DNA): TGTGCCACCACAGGGAGCTCCTATAATTCACCCCTCCACTTT. Amino acid sequence: CATTGSSYNSPLHF.

V is TRBV27 and J is TRBJ2-2; the match to TRBD2 covers 9 bases. The length of the CDR3 is 16 residues. The germline V gene encodes CDR1 MNHEY and CDR2 SMNVEV (reference sequence). V was pared by 5 bases and J by 7 bases, with 11 bases of the junction left unmatched. CDR3 region: CASSPGLAGRGGELFF. CDR3 in DNA: TGTGCCAGCAGTCCGGGACTAGCAGGGAGGGGCGGGGAGCTGTTTTTT.

The chain combines TRBV7-2 with TRBJ2-3; 9 bases are shared with TRBD2. V dropped 3 bases and J dropped 4; count of bases not matched to a gene: 8. This CDR3 spans 16 amino acids. From germline, CDR1 is SGHTA and CDR2 FQGNSA. This CDR3 is CASSFSGGPGADTQYF. DNA for the CDR3: TGTGCCAGCAGCTTTAGCGGGGGACCAGGGGCAGATACGCAGTATTTT.

The genes are TRBV7-9 and TRBJ2-5; D possibly uses TRBD1 or TRBD2 (5 bases each). The ends were cut back, 5 bases at V and 2 bases at J, with 12 bases in the middle. Germline lookup yields CDR1 SEHNR and CDR2 FQNEAQ (reference sequence). This CDR3 contains 14 residues. The CDR3 loop is CASSHGTVQETQYF. The CDR3 DNA sequence: TGTGCCAGCAGCCACGGGACGGTTCAAGAGACCCAGTACTTC.

The chain carries TRBV11-2 and TRBJ2-7; 7 bases match TRBD1. Germline V gives CDR1 SGHAT, CDR2 FQNNGV. Trimming took 1 base from V and 0 from J; bases not matched to a gene: 9. This CDR3 comprises 17 residues. Here the CDR3 reads CASSLARATGISYEQYF. Here the CDR3 DNA reads TGTGCCAGCAGCTTAGCGAGGGCGACAGGGATCTCCTACGAGCAGTACTTC.

This chain links TRBV4-3 with TRBJ2-3; no definite D call. The V gene's germline CDR1 is LGHNA and CDR2 YSLEER. Trimming took 1 base from V and 6 from J, leaving 14 bases between them. The CDR3 extends over 15 amino acids. The chain's CDR3 is CASSQGATSRDTQYF. The DNA for the CDR3 is TGCGCCAGCAGCCAAGGGGCGACATCGCGGGATACGCAGTATTTT.